Listed below are T cell receptor beta chains from one sample, sequenced in a study of T-cell memory formation after mild COVID-19. TCRdb re-analysed the 5' RACE reads in MiXCR, keeping a single row per CDR3 protein. The sample carries fewer than 250,000 distinct CDR3 sequences, around 27% recorded once. The specimen was PBMCs or a T cell subset sorted from them (not recorded which). The source is an adult woman who had mild COVID-19 (a few samples of this study predate the infection). Cell type and time point are not known. CDR3s include the opening cysteine and the closing phenylalanine or tryptophan. Each record gives: V gene, clone size, J gene, D gene, CDR3 DNA, CDR3 protein. A D gene is named only where the DNA matches it firmly. Clone size is not always given. Where it is, it says once, few, many or a class for expanded clones.

TRBV6-4,many,TRBJ1-2,TRBD1,TGTGCCAGCAGTGACGGTTCCGACAGGGGGTTGAATGGCTACACCTTC,CASSDGSDRGLNGYTF
TRBV2,NA,TRBJ2-1,NA,TGTGCCAGCAGTGAGGTCGGCAGGGTCAATGAGCAGTTCTTC,CASSEVGRVNEQFF
TRBV12-3/TRBV12-4,NA,TRBJ1-1,NA,TGTGCCAGCAGTTTCCAACGTAACACTGAAGCTTTCTTT,CASSFQRNTEAFF
TRBV9,few,TRBJ1-2,NA,TGTGCCAGCAGCGTTGATGTTGGGTCAGGGGTCGTATATGGCTACACCTTC,CASSVDVGSGVVYGYTF
TRBV4-3,NA,TRBJ1-2,NA,TGCGCCAGCAGCCAAGATTCTCGGGGGGGCGATGGCTACACCTTC,CASSQDSRGGDGYTF
TRBV12-3/TRBV12-4,NA,TRBJ2-3,TRBD2,TGTGCCAGCAGTACAGCGGGGGGCTCGGATACGCAGTATTTT,CASSTAGGSDTQYF
TRBV7-9,NA,TRBJ2-5,NA,TGTGCCAGCACGAAAGGAGGGAGGCAAGAGACCCAGTACTTC,CASTKGGRQETQYF
TRBV29-1,once,TRBJ1-2,NA,TGCAGCGTTGAGACGGGGGCGAATGGCTACACCTTC,CSVETGANGYTF
TRBV25-1,NA,TRBJ2-5,NA,TGTGCCAGCAGTGAATGGTTGGGGGGACGGGAGACCCAGTACTTC,CASSEWLGGRETQYF
TRBV2,NA,TRBJ1-1,NA,TGTGCCAGCAGTGCATCTAGGAAAACTGAAGCTTTCTTT,CASSASRKTEAFF
TRBV12-3/TRBV12-4,few,TRBJ2-3,TRBD2,TGTGCCAGCAAGGCGGGACTAGCGGTAGATACGCAGTATTTT,CASKAGLAVDTQYF
TRBV29-1,few,TRBJ2-1,TRBD2,TGCAGCGTTGAGGCGGGACTAGCCACCTACAATGAGCAGTTCTTC,CSVEAGLATYNEQFF
TRBV7-2,few,TRBJ2-1,TRBD2,TGTGCCAGCAGCCGCCTTAGCGGGAGGGCGACGGGTGAGCAGTTCTTC,CASSRLSGRATGEQFF
TRBV12-3/TRBV12-4,NA,TRBJ1-2,NA,TGTGCCAGCAGTTTAGATGGCAGTTACTATGGCTACACCTTC,CASSLDGSYYGYTF
TRBV20-1,NA,TRBJ2-5,NA,TGCAGTGCACCGAAACCGGGGGAAGAGACCCAGTACTTC,CSAPKPGEETQYF
TRBV2,NA,TRBJ2-7,NA,TGTGCCAGCAGCTCTCAAGGAGTCTTCTACGAGCAGTACTTC,CASSSQGVFYEQYF
TRBV7-6,few,TRBJ2-1,NA,TGTGCCAGCAGCTTAGAGTTGTGGACTGAGCAGTTCTTC,CASSLELWTEQFF
TRBV12-3/TRBV12-4,few,TRBJ1-2,TRBD1,TGTGCCAGCAGCACCGGACAGGGTTACGGTGGCTACACCTTC,CASSTGQGYGGYTF
TRBV20-1,NA,TRBJ2-1,NA,TGCAGTGCTAGAGTTTTAGGGACTCGTTACAATGAGCAGTTCTTC,CSARVLGTRYNEQFF
TRBV19,few,TRBJ2-1,NA,TGTGCCAGTAGTATAGGGACACTTAGCAATGAGCAGTTCTTC,CASSIGTLSNEQFF
TRBV11-3,NA,TRBJ1-1,TRBD1,TGTGCCAGCAGCAGACAGGGAATCAGGACTGAAGCTTTCTTT,CASSRQGIRTEAFF
TRBV9,NA,TRBJ1-2,TRBD1,TGTGCCAGCAGCGCATCCGGGACAGGGCTGAGCTACACCTTC,CASSASGTGLSYTF
TRBV6-1,NA,TRBJ1-4,TRBD1,TGTGCCAGCAGTGCCTCCGGGACAGGATTAGAAAAACTGTTTTTT,CASSASGTGLEKLFF
TRBV12-3/TRBV12-4,NA,TRBJ1-1,TRBD1,TGTGCCAGCACCGCCAGGACAGGGCGAAACACTGAAGCTTTCTTT,CASTARTGRNTEAFF
TRBV12-3/TRBV12-4,NA,TRBJ1-6,TRBD1,TGTGCCAGCAGTCCTACAGGGGGTAATTCACCCCTCCACTTT,CASSPTGGNSPLHF